These T cell receptor beta chains were read from a single sample in a study of T-cell memory formation after mild COVID-19. One entry per CDR3 protein results from TCRdb running MiXCR on the 5' RACE reads. The data contain about 560,000 distinct CDR3 sequences, less than 25% of them singletons. Sequenced sample: PBMCs or a T cell subset sorted from them (not recorded which). These receptors were collected from an adult woman who had mild COVID-19 (a few samples of this study predate the infection). Cell type and time point are not known. Both conserved end residues are part of each CDR3. Each record gives: D gene, clone size, J gene, V gene, CDR3 DNA, CDR3 protein. The D gene is left open where the match is weak. Clone size, where shown, is once, few, many, or a class for clones that have expanded.

D: TRBD1
size: .
J: TRBJ2-7
V: TRBV12-3/TRBV12-4
DNA: TGTGCCAGCAGCCGGGTTGGACAGGGGGCCTACGAGCAGTACTTC
CDR3: CASSRVGQGAYEQYF

D: TRBD2
size: .
J: TRBJ2-5
V: TRBV29-1
DNA: TGCAGCGTTGAAGGAAGGGTAGCGGGTAACGCGGTAGAGACCCAGTACTTC
CDR3: CSVEGRVAGNAVETQYF

D: TRBD2
size: .
J: TRBJ2-1
V: TRBV5-1
DNA: TGCGCCAGCAGCTGGACTAGCGGGGACTACAATGAGCAGTTCTTC
CDR3: CASSWTSGDYNEQFF

D: .
size: .
J: TRBJ2-3
V: TRBV11-3
DNA: TGTGCCAGCAGCACGCCGGGGGATACGCAGTATTTT
CDR3: CASSTPGDTQYF

D: TRBD1
size: .
J: TRBJ2-1
V: TRBV11-2
DNA: TGTGCCAGCAGCCCATGGGACAGGAACTACAATGAGCAGTTCTTC
CDR3: CASSPWDRNYNEQFF

D: .
size: .
J: TRBJ1-1
V: TRBV6-6
DNA: TGTGCCAGCAGTTACTCAAGATTCGGGGAAAGGAGGGGCACTGAAGCTTTCTTT
CDR3: CASSYSRFGERRGTEAFF

D: TRBD2
size: .
J: TRBJ2-2
V: TRBV3-1
DNA: TGTGCCAGCAGCCGTCTAGCGGGAGTTAGGACCGGGGAGCTGTTTTTT
CDR3: CASSRLAGVRTGELFF

D: .
size: few
J: TRBJ2-1
V: TRBV18
DNA: TGTGCCAGCTCACCCCCCGCTACTGGTTACAATGAGCAGTTCTTC
CDR3: CASSPPATGYNEQFF

D: .
size: .
J: TRBJ2-5
V: TRBV18
DNA: TGTGCCAGCTCGCCCCACCGGCGAGAGACCCAGTACTTC
CDR3: CASSPHRRETQYF

D: .
size: .
J: TRBJ2-2
V: TRBV7-9
DNA: TGTGCCAGCACAGGGGGGCCAAGGGAGCTGTTTTTT
CDR3: CASTGGPRELFF

D: TRBD2
size: few
J: TRBJ2-1
V: TRBV7-2
DNA: TGTGCCAGCAGCTCCCTCGACGGGAGGGGCTACAATGAGCAGTTCTTC
CDR3: CASSSLDGRGYNEQFF

D: TRBD1
size: few
J: TRBJ2-7
V: TRBV15
DNA: TGTGCCACCAGCTTGGACAGGGGGCAAGGGCAGTACTTC
CDR3: CATSLDRGQGQYF

D: TRBD1
size: few
J: TRBJ1-5
V: TRBV12-3/TRBV12-4
DNA: TGTGCCAGCAGTGACAGGACAGGGGGCGGCAATCAGCCCCAGCATTTT
CDR3: CASSDRTGGGNQPQHF

D: .
size: .
J: TRBJ2-1
V: TRBV10-3
DNA: TGTGCCATCAAAGAGGGACTCCCCGGCTATGAGCAGTTCTTC
CDR3: CAIKEGLPGYEQFF

D: .
size: few
J: TRBJ2-1
V: TRBV6-2/TRBV6-3
DNA: TGTGCCAGCCTCAGGGGCAACTCCTACAATGAGCAGTTCTTC
CDR3: CASLRGNSYNEQFF

D: TRBD1
size: .
J: TRBJ2-7
V: TRBV5-1
DNA: TGCGCCAGCAGCATCGGACAGGGTCGGGAGCAGTACTTC
CDR3: CASSIGQGREQYF

D: .
size: .
J: TRBJ2-1
V: TRBV12-3/TRBV12-4
DNA: TGTGCCAGCAGTCCGACTAGCTACAATGAGCAGTTCTTC
CDR3: CASSPTSYNEQFF

D: TRBD2
size: .
J: TRBJ2-1
V: TRBV18
DNA: TGTGCCAGCTCACCAGAGCTAGCGGGGAGCAATGAGCAGTTCTTC
CDR3: CASSPELAGSNEQFF

D: .
size: .
J: TRBJ1-1
V: TRBV15
DNA: TGTGCCACCAGCAGCTACCGGGGGCTAATGAACACTGAAGCTTTCTTT
CDR3: CATSSYRGLMNTEAFF

D: .
size: .
J: TRBJ2-2
V: TRBV6-2/TRBV6-3
DNA: TGTGCCAGCAGTTACTCGGGGCAGTATGACACCGGGGAGCTGTTTTTT
CDR3: CASSYSGQYDTGELFF

D: TRBD2
size: .
J: TRBJ2-7
V: TRBV7-8
DNA: TGTGCCAGCAGCCCGGGACTAGCGGGAGGTTTCTCCTACGAGCAGTACTTC
CDR3: CASSPGLAGGFSYEQYF

D: TRBD2
size: .
J: TRBJ2-7
V: TRBV10-3
DNA: TGTGCCATCAGTGAGGGGATGGCTAGCGGGAGAGTAGTTAACGAGCAGTACTTC
CDR3: CAISEGMASGRVVNEQYF

D: TRBD1
size: few
J: TRBJ1-5
V: TRBV7-9
DNA: TGTGCCAGCAGCTTCGGGACAGGGTACAATCAGCCCCAGCATTTT
CDR3: CASSFGTGYNQPQHF

D: TRBD2
size: few
J: TRBJ2-7
V: TRBV6-2/TRBV6-3
DNA: TGTGCCAGCAGTCTTGGGACTAGCGGGAGGACCGAGCAGTACTTC
CDR3: CASSLGTSGRTEQYF

D: .
size: few
J: TRBJ2-1
V: TRBV29-1
DNA: TGCAGCGTTGCCGGACTCACCCTCCTTTACAATGAGCAGTTCTTC
CDR3: CSVAGLTLLYNEQFF

D: .
size: few
J: TRBJ1-2
V: TRBV15
DNA: TGTGCCACTAGCATTGGGCCGGGTAACCTCTATGGCTACACCTTC
CDR3: CATSIGPGNLYGYTF

D: .
size: many
J: TRBJ2-6
V: TRBV7-2
DNA: TGTGCCAGCAGCTTAGTTGCTGGTGGGGCCAACGTCCTGACTTTC
CDR3: CASSLVAGGANVLTF

D: TRBD2
size: .
J: TRBJ2-3
V: TRBV2
DNA: TGTGCCAGCTCAAACCTAGCGGGGGCAAAAGATACGCAGTATTTT
CDR3: CASSNLAGAKDTQYF

D: .
size: .
J: TRBJ1-2
V: TRBV12-3/TRBV12-4
DNA: TGTGCCAGCAGTTTCAGGGCAGCTCTTGGCTACACCTTC
CDR3: CASSFRAALGYTF

D: .
size: few
J: TRBJ1-2
V: TRBV5-4
DNA: TGTGCCAGCAGCTTGAGTACAGGCTTCTATGGCTACACCTTC
CDR3: CASSLSTGFYGYTF

D: .
size: .
J: TRBJ1-1
V: TRBV24-1
DNA: TGTGCCACCAGTGACCCGTCTGGGGGCACCACTGAAGCTTTCTTT
CDR3: CATSDPSGGTTEAFF

D: .
size: few
J: TRBJ2-2
V: TRBV5-1
DNA: TGCGCCAGCAGCTGGGGCGGCGGAGGGGACACCGGGGAGCTGTTTTTT
CDR3: CASSWGGGGDTGELFF

D: .
size: few
J: TRBJ2-7
V: TRBV19
DNA: TGTGCCACCCAGGGGGGCAGCGGGTACGAGCAGTACTTC
CDR3: CATQGGSGYEQYF

D: TRBD1
size: .
J: TRBJ2-3
V: TRBV24-1
DNA: TGTGCCACCAGTGATGGGGGACAGGGCACAGATACGCAGTATTTT
CDR3: CATSDGGQGTDTQYF

D: TRBD2
size: .
J: TRBJ2-3
V: TRBV4-1
DNA: TGCGCCAGCAAAAGGGTAGCGGGACCAGATACGCAGTATTTT
CDR3: CASKRVAGPDTQYF

D: .
size: .
J: TRBJ1-5
V: TRBV6-5
DNA: TGTGCCACGAGGGGGACGCTAGATCAGCCCCAGCATTTT
CDR3: CATRGTLDQPQHF

D: .
size: few
J: TRBJ2-5
V: TRBV7-9
DNA: TGTGCCAGCAGCTTAGCGCTGGGTAGGTCTGAGACCCAGTACTTC
CDR3: CASSLALGRSETQYF

D: .
size: .
J: TRBJ1-2
V: TRBV7-9
DNA: TGTGCCAGCAGCCCCCGGGAGTGCACCTATGGCTACACCTTC
CDR3: CASSPRECTYGYTF

D: .
size: .
J: TRBJ2-1
V: TRBV20-1
DNA: TGCAGTGCCACCTCCGGGACCCAGTTCTTC
CDR3: CSATSGTQFF

D: .
size: .
J: TRBJ1-4
V: TRBV29-1
DNA: TGCAGCGTCCGGGGAGGGAGCAATGAAAAACTGTTTTTT
CDR3: CSVRGGSNEKLFF

D: .
size: many
J: TRBJ2-5
V: TRBV7-7
DNA: TGTGCCAGCAGCTTAGGGGTAGGGTCCGGGGAGACCCAGTACTTC
CDR3: CASSLGVGSGETQYF

D: TRBD1
size: .
J: TRBJ1-2
V: TRBV7-2
DNA: TGTGCCAGCAGGCTGACAGGGGGCGGGGACTATGGCTACACCTTC
CDR3: CASRLTGGGDYGYTF

D: TRBD1
size: few
J: TRBJ2-7
V: TRBV6-5
DNA: TGTGCCAGCAGCTCCGGGACAGGCAATACCTACGAGCAGTACTTC
CDR3: CASSSGTGNTYEQYF